The text below deals with one T cell receptor beta chain. Uncultured naive and memory CD4+ T cells supplied DNA for deep TCR-beta sequencing. Some clones are missing from TCRdb's copy, which holds only in-frame ones; the method was immunoSEQ multiplex PCR. The data show some 70,000 clones, with over 85% seen just once and approximately 0.25% held by the top ten. Germline V gene data show CDR1 as SGHTA and CDR2 as FQGTGA. This CDR3 is 14 amino acids long. V was pared by 5 bases and J by 8 bases, with 16 bases between. The data belong to a study of CD4 T cells in relation to SARS-CoV-2 and coronaviruses. The unexposed donors gave CD4+ T cells in about 2010-2019, prior to COVID-19.

The specimen was naive CD4+ T cells from PBMCs. Subset of the sample: naive CD4+ T cells isolated by negative enrichment. The origin of this receptor is a human donor in good health. This chain connects TRBV7-3 to TRBJ2-1; D is undetermined. The CDR3 sequence is CASSPSAVVHEQFF. The CDR3 bases are TGTGCCAGCAGCCCTTCGGCGGTCGTCCATGAGCAGTTCTTC. Combining the CDR3 with reference TRBV7-3 and TRBJ2-1 gives the whole variable domain GAGVSQTPSNKVTEKGKYVELRCDPISGHTALYWYRQSLGQGPEFLIYFQGTGAADDSGLPNDRFFAVRPEGSVSTLKIQRTERGDSAVYLCASSPSAVVHEQFFGPGTRLTVL.